This T cell receptor (beta chain) was identified during a study of identical twins. TCRdb processed the 5' RACE reads anew with MiXCR; each CDR3 protein has one entry. In the table there are a few hundred thousand distinct CDR3 sequences, 7% to 9.5% of which are singletons. The ends lost 5 bases at V and 5 bases at J; junction bases unmatched: 21. This CDR3 has 18 residues. As regards this clonotype: The antigen is not known.

Study observations and caveats: Conclusions came from cross-sectional statistical analysis, not from following the same donors. Weaker excess twin sharing was seen among beta out-of-frame sequences. Zero-insertion analyses were open to partial confounding by invariant MAIT and iNKT cells. Cord blood beta clonotypes present at high abundance carried fewer insertions; no such pattern appeared in memory repertoires.

Sequenced input: naive T cells sorted from blood. The TCR was taken from a woman aged 45-59 years in good health. The chain couples TRBV12-3 or TRBV12-4 to TRBJ2-7, with 7 positions matching TRBD2. The CDR3, as DNA: TGTGCCAGCAGTGGACCTTTCCCCGGAGGACTAGGTTTCAACGAGCAGTACTTC. Its protein product is CASSGPFPGGLGFNEQYF.